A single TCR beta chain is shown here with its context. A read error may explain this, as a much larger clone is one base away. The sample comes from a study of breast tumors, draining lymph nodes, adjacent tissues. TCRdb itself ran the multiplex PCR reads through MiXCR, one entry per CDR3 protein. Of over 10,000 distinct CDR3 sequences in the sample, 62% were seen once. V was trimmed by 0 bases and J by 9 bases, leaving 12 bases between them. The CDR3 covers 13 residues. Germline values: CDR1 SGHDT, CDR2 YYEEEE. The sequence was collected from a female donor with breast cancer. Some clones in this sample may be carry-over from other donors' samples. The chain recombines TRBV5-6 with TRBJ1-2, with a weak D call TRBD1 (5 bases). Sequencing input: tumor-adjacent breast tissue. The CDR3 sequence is CASSLEQTERYTF. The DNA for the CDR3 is TGTGCCAGCAGCTTGGAGCAGACAGAGCGCTACACCTTC. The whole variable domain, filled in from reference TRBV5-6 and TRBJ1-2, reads DAGVTQSPTHLIKTRGQQVTLRCSPKSGHDTVSWYQQALGQGPQFIFQYYEEEERQRGNFPDRFSGHQFPNYSSELNVNALLLGDSALYLCASSLEQTERYTFGSGTRLTVV.